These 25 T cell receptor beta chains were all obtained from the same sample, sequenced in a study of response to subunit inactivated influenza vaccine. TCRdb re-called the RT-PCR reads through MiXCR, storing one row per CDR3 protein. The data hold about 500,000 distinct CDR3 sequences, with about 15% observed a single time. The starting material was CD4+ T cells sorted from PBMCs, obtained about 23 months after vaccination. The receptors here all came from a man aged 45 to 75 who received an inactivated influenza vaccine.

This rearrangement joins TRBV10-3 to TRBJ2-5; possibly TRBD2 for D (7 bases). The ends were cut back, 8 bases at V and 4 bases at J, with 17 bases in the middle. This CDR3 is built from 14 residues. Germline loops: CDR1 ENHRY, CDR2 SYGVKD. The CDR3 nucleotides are TGTGCCATCGGCCTGGGGGGGCTTCGAGAGACCCAGTACTTC. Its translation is CAIGLGGLRETQYF.

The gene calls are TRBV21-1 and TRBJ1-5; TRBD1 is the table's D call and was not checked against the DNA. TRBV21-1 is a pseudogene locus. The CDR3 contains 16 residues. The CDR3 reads CASSKGTVDYMEPQHF. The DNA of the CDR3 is TGTGCCAGCAGCAAGGGGACAGTCGACTACATGGAGCCCCAGCATTTT.

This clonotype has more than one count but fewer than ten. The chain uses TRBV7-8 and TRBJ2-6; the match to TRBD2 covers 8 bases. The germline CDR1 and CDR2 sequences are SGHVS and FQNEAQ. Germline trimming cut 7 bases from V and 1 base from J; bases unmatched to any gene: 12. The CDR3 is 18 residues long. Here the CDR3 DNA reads TGTGCCAGCATGGGGAGCGGGAGTTTATGGTCTGGGGCCAACGTCCTGACTTTC. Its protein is CASMGSGSLWSGANVLTF.

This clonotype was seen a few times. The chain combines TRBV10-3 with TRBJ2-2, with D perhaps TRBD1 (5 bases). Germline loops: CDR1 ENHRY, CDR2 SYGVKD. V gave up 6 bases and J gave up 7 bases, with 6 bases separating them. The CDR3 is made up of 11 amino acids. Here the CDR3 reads CAIRDIGELFF. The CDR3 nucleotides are TGTGCCATCAGGGACATCGGGGAGCTGTTTTTT.

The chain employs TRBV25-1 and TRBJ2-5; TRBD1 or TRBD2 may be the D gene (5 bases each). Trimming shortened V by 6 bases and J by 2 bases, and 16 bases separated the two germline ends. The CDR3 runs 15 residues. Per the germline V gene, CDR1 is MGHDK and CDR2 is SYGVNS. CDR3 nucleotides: TGTGCCAGCAGGACGGGACCACCCATTCAAGAGACCCAGTACTTC. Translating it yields CASRTGPPIQETQYF. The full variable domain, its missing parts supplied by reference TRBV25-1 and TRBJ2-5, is EADIYQTPRYLVIGTGKKITLECSQTMGHDKMYWYQQDPGMELHLIHYSYGVNSTEKGDLSSESTVSRIRTEHFPLTLESARPSHTSQYLCASRTGPPIQETQYFGPGTRLLVL.

In DNA form, the CDR3 reads TGTGCCAGCAGAGCAACAGGGGGCAAAGCAGATACGCAGTATTTT. As protein: CASRATGGKADTQYF. The chain uses TRBV6-1 and TRBJ2-3; TRBD1 matches at 9 bases. The CDR3 sequence is 15 residues long. The J segment lost 4 bases and the V segment lost 6 bases, leaving 8 bases of the junction unmatched. CDR1 and CDR2 (germline): MNHNS, SASEGT.

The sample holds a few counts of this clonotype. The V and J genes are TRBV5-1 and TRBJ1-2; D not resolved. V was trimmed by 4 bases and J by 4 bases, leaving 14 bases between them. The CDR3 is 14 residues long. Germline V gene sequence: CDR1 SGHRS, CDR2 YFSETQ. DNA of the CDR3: TGCGCCAGCAGCCCGGGTGTGGGTACCTATGGCTACACCTTC. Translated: CASSPGVGTYGYTF.

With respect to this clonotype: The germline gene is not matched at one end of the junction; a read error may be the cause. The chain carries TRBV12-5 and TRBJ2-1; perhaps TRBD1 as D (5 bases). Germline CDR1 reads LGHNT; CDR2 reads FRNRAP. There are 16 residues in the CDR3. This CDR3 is CVSGFGQGNRYNEQFF. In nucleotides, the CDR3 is TGTGTTAGTGGTTTCGGTCAGGGTAACCGATACAATGAGCAGTTCTTC. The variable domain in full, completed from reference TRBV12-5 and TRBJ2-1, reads DARVTQTPRHKVTEMGQEVTMRCQPILGHNTVFWYRQTMMQGLELLAYFRNRAPLDDSGMPKDRFSAEMPDATLATLKIQPSEPRDSAVYFCVSGFGQGNRYNEQFFGPGTRLTVL.

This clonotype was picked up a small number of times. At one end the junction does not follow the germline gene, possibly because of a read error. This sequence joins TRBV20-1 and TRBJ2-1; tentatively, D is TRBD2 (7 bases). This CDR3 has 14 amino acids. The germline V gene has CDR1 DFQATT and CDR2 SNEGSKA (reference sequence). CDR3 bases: TGCAGCGCAATTAGGGGGACTACTTACAGTGAGCAGTTCTTC. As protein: CSAIRGTTYSEQFF.

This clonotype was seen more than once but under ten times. CDR3 in DNA: TGTGCCAGCAGCTCTCAAGGGCTCGAGCAGTACTTC. Residues: CASSSQGLEQYF. The chain is built from TRBV28 and TRBJ2-7; D is uncertain. Germline CDR1 and CDR2: MDHEN and SYDVKM. With 6 bases removed from V and 6 bases from J, the gap between germline ends came to 12 bases. This CDR3 is 12 amino acids long. The whole variable domain, remainder taken from reference TRBV28 and TRBJ2-7, is DVKVTQSSRYLVKRTGEKVFLECVQDMDHENMFWYRQDPGLGLRLIYFSYDVKMKEKGDIPEGYSVSREKKERFSLILESASTNQTSMYLCASSSQGLEQYFGPGTRLTVT.

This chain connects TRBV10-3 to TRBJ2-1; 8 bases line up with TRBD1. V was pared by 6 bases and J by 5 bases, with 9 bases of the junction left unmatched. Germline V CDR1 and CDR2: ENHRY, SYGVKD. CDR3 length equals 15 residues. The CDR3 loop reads CAISIGQGGNNEQFF. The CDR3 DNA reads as TGTGCCATCAGCATTGGACAGGGAGGAAACAATGAGCAGTTCTTC.

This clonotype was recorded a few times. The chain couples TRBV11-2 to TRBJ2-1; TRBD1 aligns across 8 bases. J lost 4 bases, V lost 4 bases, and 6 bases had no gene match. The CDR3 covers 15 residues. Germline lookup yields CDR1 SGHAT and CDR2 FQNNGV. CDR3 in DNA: TGTGCCAGCAGCTATGCAGGGGGCACATACAATGAGCAGTTCTTC. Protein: CASSYAGGTYNEQFF.

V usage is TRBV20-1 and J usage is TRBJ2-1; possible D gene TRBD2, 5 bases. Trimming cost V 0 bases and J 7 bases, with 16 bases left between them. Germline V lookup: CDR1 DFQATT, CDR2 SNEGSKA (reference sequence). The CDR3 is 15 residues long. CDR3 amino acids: CSARDGDYRWNEQFF. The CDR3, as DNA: TGCAGTGCTAGAGATGGAGACTACCGATGGAATGAGCAGTTCTTC.

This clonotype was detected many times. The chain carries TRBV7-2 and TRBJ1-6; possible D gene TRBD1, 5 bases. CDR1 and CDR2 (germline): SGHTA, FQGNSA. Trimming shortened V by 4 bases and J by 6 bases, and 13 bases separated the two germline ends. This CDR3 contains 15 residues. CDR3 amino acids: CASSSDGGGNSPLHF. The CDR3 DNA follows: TGTGCCAGCAGCTCGGACGGGGGTGGTAATTCACCCCTCCACTTT.

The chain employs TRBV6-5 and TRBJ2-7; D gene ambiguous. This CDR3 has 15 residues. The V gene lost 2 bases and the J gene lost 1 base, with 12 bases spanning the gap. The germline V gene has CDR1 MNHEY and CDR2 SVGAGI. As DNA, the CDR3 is TGTGCCAGCAGTTACACGGAAGGACGGTCCTACGAGCAGTACTTC. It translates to CASSYTEGRSYEQYF.

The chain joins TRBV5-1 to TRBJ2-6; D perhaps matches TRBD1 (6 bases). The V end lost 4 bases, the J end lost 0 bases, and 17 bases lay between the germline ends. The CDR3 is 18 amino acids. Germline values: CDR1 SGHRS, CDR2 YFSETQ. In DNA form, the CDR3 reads TGCGCCAGCAGCACAAGGACAGATCACATCTCTGGGGCCAACGTCCTGACTTTC. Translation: CASSTRTDHISGANVLTF.

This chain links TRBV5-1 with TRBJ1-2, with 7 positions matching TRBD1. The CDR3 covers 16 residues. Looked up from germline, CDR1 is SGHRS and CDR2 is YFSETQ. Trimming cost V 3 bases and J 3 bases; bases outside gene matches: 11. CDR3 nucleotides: TGCGCCAGCAGCTCAGGACAGGTCGGTGCGGACTATGGCTACACCTTC. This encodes CASSSGQVGADYGYTF.

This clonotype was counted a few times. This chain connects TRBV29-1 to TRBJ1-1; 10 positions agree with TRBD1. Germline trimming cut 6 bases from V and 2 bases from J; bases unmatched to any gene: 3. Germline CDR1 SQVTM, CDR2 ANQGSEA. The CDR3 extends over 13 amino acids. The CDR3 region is CSVRQGANTEAFF. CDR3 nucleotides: TGCAGCGTAAGACAGGGGGCAAACACTGAAGCTTTCTTT. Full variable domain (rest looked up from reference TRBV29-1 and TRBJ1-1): SAVISQKPSRDICQRGTSLTIQCQVDSQVTMMFWYRQQPGQSLTLIATANQGSEATYESGFVIDKFPISRPNLTFSTLTVSNMSPEDSSIYLCSVRQGANTEAFFGQGTRLTVV.

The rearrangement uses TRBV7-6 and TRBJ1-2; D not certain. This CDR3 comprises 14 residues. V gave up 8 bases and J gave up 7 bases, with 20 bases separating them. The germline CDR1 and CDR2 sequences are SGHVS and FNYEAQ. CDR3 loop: CASYSPRTRRGYTF. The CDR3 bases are TGTGCCAGCTATTCCCCTCGGACTCGCCGTGGCTACACCTTC.

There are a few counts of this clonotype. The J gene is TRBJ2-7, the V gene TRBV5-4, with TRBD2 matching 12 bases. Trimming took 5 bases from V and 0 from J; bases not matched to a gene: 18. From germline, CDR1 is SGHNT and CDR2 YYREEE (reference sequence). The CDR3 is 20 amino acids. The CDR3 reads CASSWRPGTSGSTSSYEQYF. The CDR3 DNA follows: TGTGCCAGCAGTTGGCGACCCGGGACTAGCGGGTCTACCAGCTCCTACGAGCAGTACTTC.

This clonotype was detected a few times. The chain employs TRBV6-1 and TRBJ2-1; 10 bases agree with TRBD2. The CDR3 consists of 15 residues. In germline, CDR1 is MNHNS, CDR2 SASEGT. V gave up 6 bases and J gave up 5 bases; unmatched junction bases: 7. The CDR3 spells CASSSRGLADNEQFF. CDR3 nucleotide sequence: TGTGCCAGCAGCTCCAGAGGACTAGCGGACAATGAGCAGTTCTTC.

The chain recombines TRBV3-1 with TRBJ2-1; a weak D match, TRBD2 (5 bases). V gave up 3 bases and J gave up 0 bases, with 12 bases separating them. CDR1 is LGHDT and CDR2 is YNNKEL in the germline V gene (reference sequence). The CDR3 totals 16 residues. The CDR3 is CASSHAGLSSYNEQFF. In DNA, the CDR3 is TGTGCCAGCAGCCATGCGGGCCTAAGCTCCTACAATGAGCAGTTCTTC.

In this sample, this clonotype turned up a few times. The CDR3 here is CASRSQGAWGINTEAFF. In DNA, the CDR3 is TGTGCCAGCAGGTCGCAGGGGGCTTGGGGGATTAACACTGAAGCTTTCTTT. This chain joins TRBV12-3 or TRBV12-4 and TRBJ1-1; 8 nucleotides match TRBD1. J was trimmed by 2 bases and V by 6 bases; bases with no gene match: 14. The CDR3 length is 17 residues.

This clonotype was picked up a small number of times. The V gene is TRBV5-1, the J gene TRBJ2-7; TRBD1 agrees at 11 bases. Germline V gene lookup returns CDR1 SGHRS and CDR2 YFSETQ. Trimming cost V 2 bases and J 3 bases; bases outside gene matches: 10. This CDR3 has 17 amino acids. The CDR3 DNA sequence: TGCGCCAGCAGCTTCTCGTCCGGGACAGGGGGAGTCTACGAGCAGTACTTC. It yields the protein CASSFSSGTGGVYEQYF.

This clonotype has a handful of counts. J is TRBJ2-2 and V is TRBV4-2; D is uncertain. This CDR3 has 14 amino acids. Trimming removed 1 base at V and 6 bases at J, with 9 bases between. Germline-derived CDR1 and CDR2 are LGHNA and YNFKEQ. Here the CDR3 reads CASSQGPSAGELFF. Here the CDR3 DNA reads TGTGCCAGCAGCCAAGGCCCCTCGGCCGGGGAGCTGTTTTTT.